This T cell receptor beta chain was profiled in a study of T cell responses to AZD1222 COVID-19 vaccine. Findings and caveats of the study: Repertoires were obtained solely post-peak T cell response. Close to half of all spike-specific TCRs reportedly target regions of the variants that are unmutated. Clonal diversity was possibly underestimated, and the donors were mostly white British, with more females. Spike-specific TCR breadth and depth grew following two AZD1222 doses.

This CDR3 is 13 amino acids long. Germline CDR1 is LNHDA and CDR2 is SQIVND (reference sequence). Deletions cut 6 bases from V and 16 bases from J, with 22 bases between. A remark on this clone: Antigen specificity is unknown.

TCRdb keeps only in-frame clones here, not all; method: immunoSEQ multiplex PCR. The sample contains approximately 150,000 clones, around 90% of which appear only once. The TCR comes from an adult who received the AZD1222 COVID-19 vaccine. The chain uses TRBV19 and TRBJ1-5, with D hard to call. The source was peripheral blood, collected 28 days after the second AZD1222 dose. CDR3 sequence reads: CASSPISRGVPHF. CDR3 coding DNA: TGTGCCAGTAGCCCGATTTCACGGGGAGTCCCTCATTTT.